The 9 T cell receptor beta chains in this list originate from one sample, sequenced in a study of patients and donors after allogeneic stem cell transplantation. TCRdb fed the RT-PCR reads into MiXCR, producing one record per CDR3 protein. The repertoire includes 90,000 to 130,000 distinct CDR3 sequences, 35% of them detected once, and around 26% sits in the top ten. Material: blood, either unsorted or a sorted T cell fraction (not recorded which). The receptors were sampled from a human donor who was either an allogeneic HSCT recipient or a stem cell or donor lymphocyte infusion donor (not recorded which). It is not recorded whose cells these are; they may come from a transplant donor.

In the case of this clonotype: Here the CDR3 omits its conserved ending phenylalanine or tryptophan, so a read error is the likely source. V gene TRBV5-1 combines with J gene TRBJ2-7; 11 positions agree with TRBD2. The CDR3 totals 16 residues. J lost 2 bases, V lost 1 base, and 5 bases had no gene match. In germline, CDR1 is SGHRS, CDR2 YFSETQ. This CDR3 reads CASSLLLSGRAYEQYY. The CDR3 DNA is TGCGCCAGCAGCTTGCTTCTTAGCGGGAGGGCCTACGAGCAGTACTAC.

This chain links TRBV20-1 with TRBJ2-1; possible D gene TRBD2, 5 bases. The CDR3 is 13 residues long. Germline V gene lookup returns CDR1 DFQATT and CDR2 SNEGSKA (reference sequence). The germline V and J ends were trimmed by 5 bases and 3 bases, with 11 bases remaining between them. As DNA, the CDR3 is TGCAGTGCTGCAAGCGGCTACTACAATGAGCAGTTCTTC. It codes for CSAASGYYNEQFF.

This clonotype was seen a handful of times. The chain carries TRBV28 and TRBJ2-7, with D unresolved. The germline gives CDR1 MDHEN, CDR2 SYDVKM. The V end was cut by 3 bases, the J end by 5 bases, with 5 bases between. This CDR3 has 11 amino acids. CDR3 region: CASSFQDEQYF. DNA of the CDR3: TGTGCCAGCAGTTTTCAGGACGAGCAGTACTTC.

The rearrangement links TRBV12-3 or TRBV12-4 to TRBJ1-5, with 11 bases lining up with TRBD1. With V trimmed by 1 base and J by 0 bases, 2 bases remained unmatched. The CDR3 has 17 amino acids. In DNA form, the CDR3 reads TGTGCCAGCAGTTTAGGGACAGGGGGCTATAGCAATCAGCCCCAGCATTTT. Translated: CASSLGTGGYSNQPQHF.

This clonotype was counted only a few times. The V and J genes are TRBV2 and TRBJ2-6, with no clear D. The germline CDR1 and CDR2 sequences are SNHLY and FYNNEI. V shed 7 bases and J shed 2 bases, with 6 bases lying between them. The CDR3 covers 13 residues. The CDR3 reads CASKEAGANVLTF. In DNA form, the CDR3 reads TGTGCCAGCAAGGAAGCTGGGGCCAACGTCCTGACTTTC. Using reference TRBV2 and TRBJ2-6 for the parts outside the CDR3, the full variable domain is EPEVTQTPSHQVTQMGQEVILRCVPISNHLYFYWYRQILGQKVEFLVSFYNNEISEKSEIFDDQFSVERPDGSNFTLKIRSTKLEDSAMYFCASKEAGANVLTFGAGSRLTVL.

Note on this clonotype: Its ends do not fully match the called genes, so a read error is possible. The gene calls are TRBV20-1 and TRBJ1-2; no definite D call. Germline CDR1 and CDR2: DFQATT and SNEGSKA (reference sequence). This CDR3 is 15 amino acids long. CDR3 in DNA: TGCAGTGCTAGCTCGTTAGAGGAGGGATCCTATGGCTACATCTTC. Amino acids: CSASSLEEGSYGYIF.

This chain links TRBV7-2 with TRBJ2-4; D is perhaps TRBD2 (5 bases). The CDR3 is made up of 14 amino acids. V dropped 6 bases and J dropped 9 bases, with 18 bases sitting between them. The germline CDR1 and CDR2 sequences are SGHTA and FQGNSA. CDR3 nucleotides: TGTGCCAGCAGAGAGGGATTCAAAAATGGCATTCAGTACTTC. It codes for CASREGFKNGIQYF.

This clonotype was recorded many times. The chain recombines TRBV7-8 with TRBJ1-1; the D is unclear. Looked up from germline, CDR1 is SGHVS and CDR2 is FQNEAQ. V was pared by 1 base and J by 5 bases, with 5 bases between. The CDR3 consists of 12 residues. The CDR3 DNA reads as TGTGCCAGCAGCTTAGAAAAAACTGAAGCTTTCTTT. Its protein product is CASSLEKTEAFF.

The rearrangement joins TRBV7-2 to TRBJ2-5, with no clear D. This CDR3 spans 13 amino acids. Germline CDR1 SGHTA, CDR2 FQGNSA. Deletions cut 5 bases from V and 3 bases from J, with 10 bases between. The CDR3 region has the DNA TGTGCCAGCAGCACCCGACTGGAAGAGACCCAGTACTTC. Translating it yields CASSTRLEETQYF.